One sample yielded the 11 T cell receptor beta chains listed below, sequenced in a study of T cells expressing NK-cell markers. Using the 5' RACE reads, TCRdb records one entry per CDR3 protein without DNA. Its table records 350,000 to 450,000 distinct CDR3 sequences. Sequencing was carried out using blood T cells: a sorted CD56 or NKG2C T cell subset, CD4+ or CD8+ T cells, or bulk PBMC T cells (not recorded which). These receptors all stem from a man between 18 and 69 years old in good health.

V usage is TRBV6-1 and J usage is TRBJ1-5; the TRBD1 assignment by TCRdb is unverifiable without DNA. From germline, CDR1 is MNHNS and CDR2 SASEGT. This CDR3 comprises 14 residues. The CDR3 loop is CASSFDRDHQPQHF.

The rearrangement uses TRBV10-3 and TRBJ2-5; the TCRdb call, TRBD1, lacks DNA for checking. CDR3 size: 17 residues. Per the germline V gene, CDR1 is ENHRY and CDR2 is SYGVKD. The CDR3: CAISASSGTGGEETQYF.

The rearrangement joins TRBV20-1 to TRBJ2-1; no DNA is available, so the TRBD2 call from TCRdb remains unchecked. The germline V gene has CDR1 DFQATT and CDR2 SNEGSKA (reference sequence). This CDR3 comprises 14 residues. The CDR3 protein is CSARLSGGLSEQFF.

The chain couples TRBV10-3 to TRBJ2-1; the D gene TCRdb calls, TRBD2, cannot be checked with no DNA. The CDR3 is 14 residues long. CDR1 ENHRY and CDR2 SYGVKD come from the germline V gene. The CDR3 spells CAISEGLAHNEQFF.

J is TRBJ2-3 and V is TRBV10-3; the TCRdb D gene call, TRBD1, has no DNA to confirm it. CDR3 length: 14 amino acids. Germline lookup yields CDR1 ENHRY and CDR2 SYGVKD. The CDR3: CAISEPQGADTQYF.

The chain is built from TRBV4-2 and TRBJ2-7; TCRdb returns TRBD2, unconfirmable since there is no DNA. Germline-derived CDR1 and CDR2 are LGHNA and YNFKEQ. The CDR3 consists of 17 residues. CDR3 loop: CASSQDWIGLAGGEQYF.

This chain's CDR3 is CASSPGWAEKQFF. The chain recombines TRBV7-2 with TRBJ2-1; TCRdb lists TRBD1, though no DNA is available to test this call. In germline, CDR1 is SGHTA, CDR2 FQGNSA. This CDR3 is built from 13 residues.

The V gene is TRBV28, the J gene TRBJ2-1. The CDR3 is made up of 11 amino acids. Germline V gene sequence: CDR1 MDHEN, CDR2 SYDVKM. The CDR3 loop is CASRIRNEQFF.

The gene calls are TRBV6-2 or TRBV6-3 and TRBJ2-7; TCRdb's D call, TRBD2, is unchecked because there is no DNA. Looked up from germline, CDR1 is MNHEY and CDR2 is SVGEGT. The CDR3 is 12 amino acids. The CDR3 is CASSLRPAQQYF.

This chain's CDR3 is CACLKGVGGETQYF. V is TRBV30 and J is TRBJ2-5; TCRdb outputs TRBD1, but without DNA this stays unchecked. The CDR3 contains 14 residues. The germline V gene encodes CDR1 GTSNPN and CDR2 SVGIG (reference sequence).

The rearrangement uses TRBV5-1 and TRBJ2-1; the TRBD2 assignment by TCRdb is unverifiable without DNA. The CDR3 is 16 residues long. The V gene's germline CDR1 is SGHRS and CDR2 YFSETQ. CDR3 region: CASNLPIAGGENEQFF.